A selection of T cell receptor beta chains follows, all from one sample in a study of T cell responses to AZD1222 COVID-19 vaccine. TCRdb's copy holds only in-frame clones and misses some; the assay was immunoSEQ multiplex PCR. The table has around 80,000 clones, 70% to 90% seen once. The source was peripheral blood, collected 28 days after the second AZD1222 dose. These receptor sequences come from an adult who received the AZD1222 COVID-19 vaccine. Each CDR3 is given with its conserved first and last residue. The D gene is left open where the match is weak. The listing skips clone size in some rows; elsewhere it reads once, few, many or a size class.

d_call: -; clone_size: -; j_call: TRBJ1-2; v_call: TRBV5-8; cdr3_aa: CASSLRVGGGYGYTF; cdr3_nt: TGTGCCAGCAGCTTGCGCGTCGGCGGGGGCTATGGCTACACCTTC
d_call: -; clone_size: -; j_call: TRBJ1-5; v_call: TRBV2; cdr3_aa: CASGRDGGNQPQHF; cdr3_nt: TGTGCCAGCGGGCGGGATGGTGGCAATCAGCCCCAGCATTTT
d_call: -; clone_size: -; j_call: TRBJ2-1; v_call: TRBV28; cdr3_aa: CASSLLERGLYNEQFF; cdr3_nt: TGTGCCAGCAGTTTATTGGAACGGGGGCTCTACAATGAGCAGTTCTTC
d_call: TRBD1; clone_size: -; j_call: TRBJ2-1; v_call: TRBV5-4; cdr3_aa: CASSDDRDGLNEQFF; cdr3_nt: TGTGCCAGCAGCGACGACAGGGATGGACTCAATGAGCAGTTCTTC
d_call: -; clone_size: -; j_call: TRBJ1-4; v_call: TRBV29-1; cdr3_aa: CSVGLREKLFF; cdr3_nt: TGCAGCGTTGGTTTAAGGGAAAAACTGTTTTTT
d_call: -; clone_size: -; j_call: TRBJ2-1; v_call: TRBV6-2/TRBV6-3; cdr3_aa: CASSFSSGSYNEQFF; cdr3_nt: TGTGCCAGCAGTTTCAGTTCTGGCTCCTACAATGAGCAGTTCTTC
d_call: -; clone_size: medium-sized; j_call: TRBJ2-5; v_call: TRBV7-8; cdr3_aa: CASSHWGSGHSQETQYF; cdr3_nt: TGTGCCAGCAGCCATTGGGGCTCGGGGCACTCGCAAGAGACCCAGTACTTC
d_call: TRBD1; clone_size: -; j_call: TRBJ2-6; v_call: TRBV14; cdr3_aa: CASSHRGPYSGANVLTF; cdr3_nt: TGTGCCAGCAGCCATAGGGGGCCGTACTCTGGGGCCAACGTCCTGACTTTC
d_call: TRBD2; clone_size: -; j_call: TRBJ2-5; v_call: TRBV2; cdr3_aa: CASSFPLGGVQETQYF; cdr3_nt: TGTGCCAGCAGCTTCCCGTTGGGGGGGGTACAAGAGACCCAGTACTTC
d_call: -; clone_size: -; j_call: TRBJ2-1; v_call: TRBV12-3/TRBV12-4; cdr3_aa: CASSLRVDEQFF; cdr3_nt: TGTGCCAGCAGTTTACGGGTGGATGAGCAGTTCTTC
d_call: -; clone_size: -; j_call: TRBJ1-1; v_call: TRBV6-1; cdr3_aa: CASSDLGGLTEAFF; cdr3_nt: TGTGCCAGCAGTGATCTGGGGGGGCTGACTGAAGCTTTCTTT
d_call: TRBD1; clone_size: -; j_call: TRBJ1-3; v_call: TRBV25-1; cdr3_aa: CASSPREGAIGNTIYF; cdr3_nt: TGTGCCAGCAGTCCCCGGGAGGGGGCTATTGGAAACACCATATATTTT
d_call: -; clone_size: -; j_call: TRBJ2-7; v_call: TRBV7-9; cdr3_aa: CARGGRGDEQYF; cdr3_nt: TGTGCCAGGGGAGGCAGGGGTGACGAGCAGTACTTC
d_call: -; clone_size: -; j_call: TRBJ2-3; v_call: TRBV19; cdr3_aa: CASRSLDSTDTQYF; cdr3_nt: TGTGCCAGTAGATCCCTCGACAGCACAGATACGCAGTATTTT
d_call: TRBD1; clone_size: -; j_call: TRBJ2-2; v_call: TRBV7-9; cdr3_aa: CASSAPRDRSYTGELFF; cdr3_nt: TGTGCCAGCAGCGCGCCCCGGGACAGGAGTTACACCGGGGAGCTGTTTTTT
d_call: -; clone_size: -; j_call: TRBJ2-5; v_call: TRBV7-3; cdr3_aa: CASSWHPAETQYF; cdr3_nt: TGTGCCAGCAGCTGGCACCCAGCGGAGACCCAGTACTTC
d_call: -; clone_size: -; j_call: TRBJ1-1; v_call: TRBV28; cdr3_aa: CASSGGENTEAFF; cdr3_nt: TGTGCCAGCAGTGGAGGAGAGAACACTGAAGCTTTCTTT
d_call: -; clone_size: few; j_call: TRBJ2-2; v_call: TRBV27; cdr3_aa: CASSFRVVGGIGTGELFF; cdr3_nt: TGTGCCAGCAGTTTTAGGGTTGTAGGAGGAATTGGAACCGGGGAGCTGTTTTTT
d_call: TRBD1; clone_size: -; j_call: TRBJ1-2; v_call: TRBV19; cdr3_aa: CASSEGQGRSNYGYTF; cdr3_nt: TGTGCCAGTAGTGAGGGACAGGGCAGATCTAACTATGGCTACACCTTC
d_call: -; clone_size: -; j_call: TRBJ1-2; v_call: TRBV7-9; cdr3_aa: CASSLGQTYGYTF; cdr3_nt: TGTGCCAGCAGCTTGGGTCAGACCTATGGCTACACCTTC
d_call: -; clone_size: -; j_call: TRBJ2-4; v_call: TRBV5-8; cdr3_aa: CASGRAKNIQYF; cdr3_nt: TGTGCCAGCGGCAGGGCAAAAAACATTCAGTACTTC
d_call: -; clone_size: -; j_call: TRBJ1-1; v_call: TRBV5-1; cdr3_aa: CASSDGQNTEAFF; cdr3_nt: TGCGCCAGCAGCGATGGACAGAACACTGAAGCTTTCTTT
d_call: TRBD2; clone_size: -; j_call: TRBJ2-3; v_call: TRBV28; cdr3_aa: CASSLSGTRSDTQYF; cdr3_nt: TGTGCCAGCAGTTTATCGGGGACTAGATCAGATACGCAGTATTTT
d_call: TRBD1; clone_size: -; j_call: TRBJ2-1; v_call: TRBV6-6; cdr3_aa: CASSILGTGLYNEQFF; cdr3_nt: TGTGCCAGCAGTATCTTAGGGACAGGGCTCTACAATGAGCAGTTCTTC
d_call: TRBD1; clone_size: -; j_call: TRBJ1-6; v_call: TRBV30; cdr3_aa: CAWSVNRGRQSPLHF; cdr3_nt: TGTGCCTGGAGTGTTAACAGGGGGCGACAGTCACCCCTCCACTTT
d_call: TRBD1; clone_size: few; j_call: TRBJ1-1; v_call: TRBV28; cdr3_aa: CASSSIVLGQGNTEAFF; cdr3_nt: TGTGCCAGCAGTTCCATTGTACTGGGACAGGGGAACACTGAAGCTTTCTTT
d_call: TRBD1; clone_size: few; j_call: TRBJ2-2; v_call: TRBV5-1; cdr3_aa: CASSDTGTGEVGELFF; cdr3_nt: TGCGCCAGCAGCGACACCGGGACAGGAGAAGTCGGGGAGCTGTTTTTT
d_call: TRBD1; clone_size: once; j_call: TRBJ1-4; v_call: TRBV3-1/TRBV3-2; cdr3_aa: CASSQGAGGVEKLFF; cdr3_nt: TGTGCCAGCAGCCAAGGGGCAGGGGGCGTTGAAAAACTGTTTTTT
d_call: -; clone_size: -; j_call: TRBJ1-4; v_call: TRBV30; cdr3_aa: CAWEINEKLFF; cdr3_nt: TGTGCCTGGGAAATTAATGAAAAACTGTTTTTT
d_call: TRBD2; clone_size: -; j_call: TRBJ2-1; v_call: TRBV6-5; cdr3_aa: CASSLAGSSYNEQFF; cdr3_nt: TGTGCCAGCAGCCTAGCGGGGAGCTCCTACAATGAGCAGTTCTTC
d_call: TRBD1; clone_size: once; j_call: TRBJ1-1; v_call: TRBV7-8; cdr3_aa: CASSLKDRGEAFF; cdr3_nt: TGTGCCAGCAGCTTAAAGGACAGGGGTGAAGCTTTCTTT
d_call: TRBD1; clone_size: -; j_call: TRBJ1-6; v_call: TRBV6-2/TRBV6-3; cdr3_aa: CASSRGQRYNSPLHF; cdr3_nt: TGTGCCAGCAGTAGGGGACAGAGATATAATTCACCCCTCCACTTT
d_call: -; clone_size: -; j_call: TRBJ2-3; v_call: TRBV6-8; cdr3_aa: CASSFPGCTHTDTQYF; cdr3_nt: TGTGCCAGCAGTTTCCCAGGGTGCACACACACAGATACGCAGTATTTT
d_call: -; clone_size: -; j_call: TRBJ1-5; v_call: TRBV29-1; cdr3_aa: CSVTQGGGGNQPQHF; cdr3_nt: TGCAGCGTGACCCAAGGCGGAGGGGGCAATCAGCCCCAGCATTTT
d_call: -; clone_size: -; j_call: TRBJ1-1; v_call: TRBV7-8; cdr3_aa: CASSVEDLNTEAFF; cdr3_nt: TGTGCCAGCAGCGTCGAAGATCTGAACACTGAAGCTTTCTTT
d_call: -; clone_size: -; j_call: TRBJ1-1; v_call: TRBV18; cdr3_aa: CASSPQGMNTEAFF; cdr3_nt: TGTGCCAGCTCACCACAGGGGATGAACACTGAAGCTTTCTTT
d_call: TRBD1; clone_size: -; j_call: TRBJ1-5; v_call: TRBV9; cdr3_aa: CASSPGGALKPQHF; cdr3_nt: TGTGCCAGCAGCCCAGGGGGGGCCTTGAAGCCCCAGCATTTT
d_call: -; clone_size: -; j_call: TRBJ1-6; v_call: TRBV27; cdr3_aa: CASYSNSSYNSPLHF; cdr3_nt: TGTGCCAGTTATTCTAATAGCTCCTATAATTCACCCCTCCACTTT
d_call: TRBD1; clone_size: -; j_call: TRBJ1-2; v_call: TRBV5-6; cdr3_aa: CASIQNTGTGTNYGYTF; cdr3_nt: TGTGCCAGCATCCAGAATACCGGGACAGGAACTAACTATGGCTACACCTTC
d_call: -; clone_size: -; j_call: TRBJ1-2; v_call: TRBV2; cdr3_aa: CASSANSFYGYTF; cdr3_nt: TGTGCCAGCAGCGCCAACAGCTTTTATGGCTACACCTTC
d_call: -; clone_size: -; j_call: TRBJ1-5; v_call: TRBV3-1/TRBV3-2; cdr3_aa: CASSQDLGTRAGPQHF; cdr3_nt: TGTGCCAGCAGCCAAGATCTCGGCACAAGGGCTGGGCCCCAGCATTTT
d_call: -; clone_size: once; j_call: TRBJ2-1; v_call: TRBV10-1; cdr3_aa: CASNRQGASGGTSSYNEQFF; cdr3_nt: TGCGCCAGCAATCGACAGGGGGCTAGCGGGGGGACAAGCTCCTACAATGAGCAGTTCTTC
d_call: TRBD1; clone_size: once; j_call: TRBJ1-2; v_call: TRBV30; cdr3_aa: CAWNPDRGYGYTF; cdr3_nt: TGTGCCTGGAACCCGGACAGGGGCTATGGCTACACCTTC
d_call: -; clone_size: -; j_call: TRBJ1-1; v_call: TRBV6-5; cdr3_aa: CASRDQISVEAFF; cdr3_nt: TGTGCCAGCAGGGATCAGATTTCAGTTGAAGCTTTCTTT
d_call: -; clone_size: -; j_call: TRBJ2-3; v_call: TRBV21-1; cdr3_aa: CASSKGQAGGPLTTQYF; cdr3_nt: TGTGCCAGCAGCAAAGGGCAGGCGGGGGGCCCGCTGACTACGCAGTATTTT
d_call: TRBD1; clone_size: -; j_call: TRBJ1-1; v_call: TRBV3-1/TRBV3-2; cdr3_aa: CASSQEGTGGNTEAFF; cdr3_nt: TGTGCCAGCAGCCAAGAAGGGACAGGTGGGAACACTGAAGCTTTCTTT
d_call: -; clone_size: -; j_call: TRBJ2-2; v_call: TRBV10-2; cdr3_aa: CASSAVANTGELFF; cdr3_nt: TGCGCCAGCTCGGCAGTCGCGAACACCGGGGAGCTGTTTTTT